This entry lists 6 T cell receptor beta chains sequenced from one sample in a study of tumor-infiltrating lymphocytes in localized non-small cell lung cancer. Measured with immunoSEQ multiplex PCR; TCRdb has only the in-frame clones, and not every one. Of more than 8,500 clones listed, around 80% are singletons. The sample comprised uninvolved lung tissue not adjacent to the tumor. Receptor source: a human donor with non-small cell lung cancer.

This rearrangement joins TRBV10-3 to TRBJ2-1; D may be TRBD1 or TRBD2 (5 bases each). Germline V CDR1 and CDR2: ENHRY, SYGVKD. Trimming shortened V by 4 bases and J by 8 bases, and 12 bases separated the two germline ends. The CDR3 has 13 residues. CDR3 sequence (DNA): TGTGCCATCAGTGTGGGGACCCCGGATGAGCAGTTCTTC. Encoded protein: CAISVGTPDEQFF.

The chain is built from TRBV2 and TRBJ1-3; D gene uncertain. The CDR3 covers 15 residues. Germline assignment: CDR1 SNHLY and CDR2 FYNNEI. V lost 2 bases and J 2 bases, leaving 10 bases between the germline ends. The chain's CDR3 is CASSEFGPTGNTIYF. The CDR3 DNA reads as TGTGCCAGCAGTGAATTCGGTCCAACTGGAAACACCATATATTTT.

V is TRBV7-7 and J is TRBJ2-5; D is unclear. CDR1 SSHAT and CDR2 FNYEAQ come from the germline V gene (reference sequence). V gave up 1 base and J gave up 7 bases, with 7 bases separating them. This CDR3 comprises 12 residues. CDR3 sequence reads: CASSLDSGTQYF. The CDR3 nucleotides are TGTGCCAGCAGCTTAGACTCCGGGACCCAGTACTTC.

This chain links TRBV6-5 with TRBJ1-1; D perhaps matches TRBD1 (6 bases). This CDR3 region has 16 residues. V lost 4 bases, J lost 3 bases, and 18 bases lay in between. Germline assignment: CDR1 MNHEY and CDR2 SVGAGI. CDR3 nucleotide sequence: TGTGCCAGCAGTTGGGACGGACAGTCCGGATACACTGAAGCTTTCTTT. Amino acids: CASSWDGQSGYTEAFF.

This clone showed up just a few times. This chain joins TRBV7-3 and TRBJ2-1; no firm D call. V lost 0 bases, J lost 6 bases, and 3 bases lay in between. The CDR3 extends over 12 amino acids. CDR1 is SGHTA, CDR2 FQGTGA, per germline. CDR3 DNA sequence: TGTGCCAGCAGCTTAACCTCCAATGAGCAGTTCTTC. This translates into CASSLTSNEQFF. Using reference TRBV7-3 and TRBJ2-1 for the parts outside the CDR3, the full variable domain is GAGVSQTPSNKVTEKGKYVELRCDPISGHTALYWYRQSLGQGPEFLIYFQGTGAADDSGLPNDRFFAVRPEGSVSTLKIQRTERGDSAVYLCASSLTSNEQFFGPGTRLTVL.

This chain links TRBV5-1 with TRBJ1-3, with 8 bases identical to TRBD1. CDR1 and CDR2 from the germline V gene are SGHRS and YFSETQ. The CDR3 length is 15 residues. With V trimmed by 7 bases and J by 2 bases, 8 bases remained unmatched. CDR3 in amino acids: CASAGQGSTGNTIYF. CDR3 coding DNA: TGCGCCAGCGCAGGACAGGGATCGACTGGAAACACCATATATTTT.